A selection of T cell receptor beta chains follows, all from one sample in a study of regulatory T cells in long-lasting Graves disease. TCRdb re-analysed the multiplex PCR reads in MiXCR, keeping a single row per CDR3 protein. The table records approximately 400,000 distinct CDR3 sequences, roughly a quarter of them present only once. Sequencing used peripheral blood mononuclear cells (PBMCs), obtained when the disease was refractory, from a patient treated with antithyroid drugs. These receptors all stem from a female donor with Graves disease. Both conserved end residues are part of each CDR3. A D gene is named only where the DNA matches it firmly. Part of the rows lack a size; the others show once, few, many or a class for expanded clones.

many	-	TRBV2	TRBJ2-7	TGTGCCAGCAGTGAGGCCGGGACTCCCCGGGGGTACGAGCAGTACTTC	CASSEAGTPRGYEQYF
few	-	TRBV6-2/TRBV6-3	TRBJ1-1	TGTGCCACCAAGGAGCTGAACACTGAAGCTTTCTTT	CATKELNTEAFF
few	-	TRBV5-1	TRBJ2-7	TGCGCCAGCAGTCCTCCCGGCAGGGGCAATTACGAGCAGTACTTC	CASSPPGRGNYEQYF
-	-	TRBV5-1	TRBJ2-5	TGCGCCAGCAGCTTGGAGGGTACTGGGTTACAGGGAGAGACCCAGTACTTC	CASSLEGTGLQGETQYF
many	TRBD1	TRBV29-1	TRBJ1-2	TGCAGCGTTGAGGAGGGGGCCTATGGCTACACCTTC	CSVEEGAYGYTF
many	-	TRBV28	TRBJ1-5	TGTGCCAGCAGTTTTCGGGTGGGTCAGCCCCAGCATTTT	CASSFRVGQPQHF
few	TRBD2	TRBV12-3/TRBV12-4	TRBJ2-1	TGTGCCAGCAGTGGAACTAGCGGGAGGGCCAATGAGCAGTTCTTC	CASSGTSGRANEQFF
few	-	TRBV19	TRBJ1-2	TGTGCCAGTAGTATAGGGGGGATTAACTATGGCTACACCTTC	CASSIGGINYGYTF
-	TRBD2	TRBV18	TRBJ2-1	TGTGCCAGCTCACCACCGCGAAGCGGGAGCTCCTACAATGAGCAGTTCTTC	CASSPPRSGSSYNEQFF
few	-	TRBV3-1	TRBJ1-5	TGTGCCAGCAGCCAGGCGGCTAGCAATCAGCCCCAGCATTTT	CASSQAASNQPQHF
many	TRBD1	TRBV7-9	TRBJ1-5	TGTGCCAGCAGTTTCGGGACAGGGGCAAATCAGCCCCAGCATTTT	CASSFGTGANQPQHF
-	-	TRBV20-1	TRBJ1-1	TGCAGTGCTAGAGATATACAGATGAACACTGAAGCTTTCTTT	CSARDIQMNTEAFF
-	-	TRBV4-2	TRBJ2-7	TGTGCCAGCAGCCAAGCCCAGACCGGAACCTACGAGCAGTACTTC	CASSQAQTGTYEQYF
few	-	TRBV5-1	TRBJ1-1	TGCGCCAGCAGCTACGACAGAATGAACACTGAAGCTTTCTTT	CASSYDRMNTEAFF
-	-	TRBV28	TRBJ2-7	TGTGCCAGCAGTTCGTACAGCCTCGAGCAGTACTTC	CASSSYSLEQYF
-	-	TRBV7-2	TRBJ1-2	TGTGCCAGCAGATCCCACCTGGGGGAGGTCTATGGCTACACCTTC	CASRSHLGEVYGYTF
few	-	TRBV29-1	TRBJ1-1	TGCAGCGTCCGACCAGGGAACACTGAAGCTTTCTTT	CSVRPGNTEAFF
many	TRBD2	TRBV11-1	TRBJ2-5	TGTGCCAGCACCTCCGGGGACCTGCTCGGGGGGGAGACCCAGTACTTC	CASTSGDLLGGETQYF
few	-	TRBV2	TRBJ2-6	TGTGCCAGCAGTGAGAGGGAGGGGGTCGGGGCCAACGTCCTGACTTTC	CASSEREGVGANVLTF
-	TRBD1	TRBV7-8	TRBJ2-2	TGTGCCAGCAGCTTAGTCTCCAGGGGGCTGGGCACCGGGGAGCTGTTTTTT	CASSLVSRGLGTGELFF
-	TRBD1	TRBV12-3/TRBV12-4	TRBJ1-3	TGTGCCAGCAGGTCGACAGGGGACTTCTCTGGAAACACCATATATTTT	CASRSTGDFSGNTIYF
few	-	TRBV13	TRBJ1-2	TGTGCCAGCAGCTTGGGTCGAGCTAACTATGGCTACACCTTC	CASSLGRANYGYTF
many	-	TRBV12-3/TRBV12-4	TRBJ1-4	TGTGCCAGCAGTTTGGTGCAGGGGAGTCGGGAAAAACTGTTTTTT	CASSLVQGSREKLFF
many	-	TRBV12-3/TRBV12-4	TRBJ1-2	TGTGCCAGCAGTTTAATGTCTGACTCTGGCTACACCTTC	CASSLMSDSGYTF